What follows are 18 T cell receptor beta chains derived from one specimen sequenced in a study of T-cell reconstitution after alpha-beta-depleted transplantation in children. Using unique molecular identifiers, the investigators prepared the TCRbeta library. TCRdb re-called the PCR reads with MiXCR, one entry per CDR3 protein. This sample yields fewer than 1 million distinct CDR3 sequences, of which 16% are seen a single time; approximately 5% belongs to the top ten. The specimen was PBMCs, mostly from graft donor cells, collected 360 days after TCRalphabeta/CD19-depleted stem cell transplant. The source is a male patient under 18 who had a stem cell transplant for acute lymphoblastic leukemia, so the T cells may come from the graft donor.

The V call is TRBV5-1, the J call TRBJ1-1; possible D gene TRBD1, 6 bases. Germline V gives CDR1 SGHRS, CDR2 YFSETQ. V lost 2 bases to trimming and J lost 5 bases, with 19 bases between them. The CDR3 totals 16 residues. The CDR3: CASSFQGPQVATEAFF. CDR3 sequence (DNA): TGCGCCAGCAGCTTCCAGGGGCCCCAAGTCGCAACTGAAGCTTTCTTT. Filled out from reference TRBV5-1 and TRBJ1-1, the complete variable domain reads KAGVTQTPRYLIKTRGQQVTLSCSPISGHRSVSWYQQTPGQGLQFLFEYFSETQRNKGNFPGRFSGRQFSNSRSEMNVSTLELGDSALYLCASSFQGPQVATEAFFGQGTRLTVV.

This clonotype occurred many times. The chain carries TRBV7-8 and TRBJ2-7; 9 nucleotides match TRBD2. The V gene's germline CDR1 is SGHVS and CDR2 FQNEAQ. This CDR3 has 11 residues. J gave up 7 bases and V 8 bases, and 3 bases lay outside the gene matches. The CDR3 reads CASGGLAEQYF. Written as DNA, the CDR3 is TGTGCCAGCGGTGGACTAGCGGAGCAGTACTTC.

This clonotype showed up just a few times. CDR3 nucleotide sequence: TGTGCCAGCAGCCCGGACAGCCACCGGGTTAGTCAGCCCCAGCATTTT. This gives the protein CASSPDSHRVSQPQHF. This chain links TRBV11-2 with TRBJ1-5; the D gene is possibly TRBD1 (6 bases). The CDR3 has 16 amino acids. Per the germline V gene, CDR1 is SGHAT and CDR2 is FQNNGV. The V gene lost 5 bases and the J gene lost 6 bases, with 20 bases spanning the gap.

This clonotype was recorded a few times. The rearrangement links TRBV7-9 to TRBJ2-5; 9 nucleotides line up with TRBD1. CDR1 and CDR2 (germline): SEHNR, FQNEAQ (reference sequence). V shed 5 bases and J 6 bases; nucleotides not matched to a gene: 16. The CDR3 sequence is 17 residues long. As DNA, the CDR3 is TGTGCCAGCAGCCGCGCGGAGTCGGGACAGGGAGGGAAGACCCAGTACTTC. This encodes CASSRAESGQGGKTQYF.

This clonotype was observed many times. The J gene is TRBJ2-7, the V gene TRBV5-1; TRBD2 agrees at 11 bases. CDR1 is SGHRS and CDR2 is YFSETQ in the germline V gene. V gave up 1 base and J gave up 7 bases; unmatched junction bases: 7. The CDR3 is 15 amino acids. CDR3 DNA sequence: TGCGCCAGCAGCTTGTTAGCGGGAGGGCCGGGAGAGCAGTACTTC. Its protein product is CASSLLAGGPGEQYF.

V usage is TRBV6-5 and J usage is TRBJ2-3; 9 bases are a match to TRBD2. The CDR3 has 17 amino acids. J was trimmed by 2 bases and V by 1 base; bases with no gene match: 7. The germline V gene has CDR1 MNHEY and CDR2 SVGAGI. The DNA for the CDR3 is TGTGCCAGCAGTTACTTAAATCTAGCGGGGACCACAGATACGCAGTATTTT. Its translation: CASSYLNLAGTTDTQYF.

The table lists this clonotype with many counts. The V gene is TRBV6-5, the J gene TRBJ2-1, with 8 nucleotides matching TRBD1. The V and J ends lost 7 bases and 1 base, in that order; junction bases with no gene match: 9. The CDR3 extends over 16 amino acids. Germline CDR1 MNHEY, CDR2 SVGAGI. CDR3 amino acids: CASTTGQGKSYNEQFF. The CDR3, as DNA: TGTGCCAGCACCACAGGACAGGGCAAATCCTACAATGAGCAGTTCTTC.

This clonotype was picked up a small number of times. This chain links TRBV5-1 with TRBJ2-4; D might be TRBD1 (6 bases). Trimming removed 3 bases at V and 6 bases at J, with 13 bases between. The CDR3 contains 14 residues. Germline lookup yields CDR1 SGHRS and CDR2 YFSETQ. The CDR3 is CASSSGQMGNIQYF. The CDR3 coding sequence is TGCGCCAGCAGCTCTGGACAGATGGGAAACATTCAGTACTTC.

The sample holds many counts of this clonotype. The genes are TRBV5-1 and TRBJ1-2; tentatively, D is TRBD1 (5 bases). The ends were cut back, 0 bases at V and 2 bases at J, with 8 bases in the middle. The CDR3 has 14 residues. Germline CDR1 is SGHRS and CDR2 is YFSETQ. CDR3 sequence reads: CASSLEQGNYGYTF. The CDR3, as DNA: TGCGCCAGCAGCTTGGAGCAGGGAAACTATGGCTACACCTTC.

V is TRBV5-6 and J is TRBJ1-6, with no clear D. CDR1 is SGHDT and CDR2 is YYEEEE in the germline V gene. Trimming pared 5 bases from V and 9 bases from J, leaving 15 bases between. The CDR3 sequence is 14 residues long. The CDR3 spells CASSPAEGGSPLHF. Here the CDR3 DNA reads TGTGCCAGCAGTCCTGCGGAGGGAGGTTCACCCCTCCACTTT.

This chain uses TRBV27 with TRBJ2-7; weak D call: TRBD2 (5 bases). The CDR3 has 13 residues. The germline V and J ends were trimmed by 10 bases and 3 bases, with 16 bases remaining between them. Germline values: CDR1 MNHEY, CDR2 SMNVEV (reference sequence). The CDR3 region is CATRRAQYYEQYF. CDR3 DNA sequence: TGTGCCACCAGGCGGGCCCAGTACTACGAGCAGTACTTC.

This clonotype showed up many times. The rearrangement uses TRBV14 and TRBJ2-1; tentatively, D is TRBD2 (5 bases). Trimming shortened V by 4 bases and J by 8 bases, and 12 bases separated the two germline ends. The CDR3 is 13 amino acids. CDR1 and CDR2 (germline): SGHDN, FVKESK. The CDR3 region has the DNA TGTGCCAGCAGCCCAGTAATTAGCGATGAGCAGTTCTTC. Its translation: CASSPVISDEQFF.

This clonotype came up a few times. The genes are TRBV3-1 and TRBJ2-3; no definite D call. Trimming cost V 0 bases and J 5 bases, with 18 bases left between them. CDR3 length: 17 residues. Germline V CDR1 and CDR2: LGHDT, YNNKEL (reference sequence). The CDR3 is CASSQDRARPGVDTQYF. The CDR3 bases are TGTGCCAGCAGCCAAGACCGAGCGCGCCCCGGAGTAGATACGCAGTATTTT.

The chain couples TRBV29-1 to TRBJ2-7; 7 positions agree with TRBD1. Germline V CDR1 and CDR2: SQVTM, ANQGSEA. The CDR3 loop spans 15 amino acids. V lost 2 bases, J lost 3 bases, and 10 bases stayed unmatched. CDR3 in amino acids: CSVELDRAHDYEQYF. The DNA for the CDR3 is TGCAGCGTTGAACTTGACAGGGCCCATGACTACGAGCAGTACTTC.

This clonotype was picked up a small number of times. CDR3 region: CSASSVDTQYF. CDR3 nucleotide sequence: TGCAGTGCGAGTAGCGTTGATACGCAGTATTTT. The gene calls are TRBV20-1 and TRBJ2-3; possible D gene TRBD2, 5 bases. The V and J ends lost 6 bases and 6 bases respectively, with 10 bases between them. The CDR3 runs 11 residues. Per the germline V gene, CDR1 is DFQATT and CDR2 is SNEGSKA (reference sequence).

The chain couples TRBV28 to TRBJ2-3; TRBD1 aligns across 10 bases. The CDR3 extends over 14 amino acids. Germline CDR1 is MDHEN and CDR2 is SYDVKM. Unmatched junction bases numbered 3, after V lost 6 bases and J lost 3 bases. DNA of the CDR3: TGTGCCAGCAGGGGGACAGGGGTTACAGATACGCAGTATTTT. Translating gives CASRGTGVTDTQYF.

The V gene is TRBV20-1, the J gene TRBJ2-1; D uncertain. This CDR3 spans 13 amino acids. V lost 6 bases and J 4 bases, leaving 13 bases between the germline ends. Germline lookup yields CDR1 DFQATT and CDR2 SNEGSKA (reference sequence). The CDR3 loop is CSAGASVYNEQFF. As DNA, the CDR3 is TGCAGTGCAGGAGCGTCTGTTTACAATGAGCAGTTCTTC.

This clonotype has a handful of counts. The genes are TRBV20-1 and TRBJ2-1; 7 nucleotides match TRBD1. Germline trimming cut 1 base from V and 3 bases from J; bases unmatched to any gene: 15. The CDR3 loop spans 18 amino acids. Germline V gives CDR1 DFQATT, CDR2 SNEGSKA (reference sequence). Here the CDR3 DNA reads TGCAGTGCTAGAGCCGGGACAGCCCGTAATTCCCACTACAATGAGCAGTTCTTC. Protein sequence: CSARAGTARNSHYNEQFF.